This record concerns one TCR beta chain sequence. TCR beta sequencing covered blood CD8+ and CD4+ T cells. The data derive from a study of CD8 T cells in Susac syndrome. CDR1 is MNHEY, CDR2 SVGAGI, per germline. The V and J ends lost 4 bases and 5 bases, in that order; junction bases with no gene match: 4. This CDR3 comprises 14 residues. RNA amounts of 0.5 to 1 ug underwent reverse transcription with random hexamers. Multiplex immunoSEQ PCR targeted 54 Vbeta and 13 Jbeta TCR beta segments. Each CDR3 protein is one row after TCRdb ran MiXCR on the immunoSEQ multiplex PCR reads. The repertoire includes 150,000 to 200,000 distinct CDR3 sequences, 93% of them detected once, and around 0.13% sits in the top ten.

The chain carries TRBV6-5 and TRBJ1-2, with TRBD1 identical over 10 bases. What was sequenced was CD4+ T cells from PBMCs. The sequence was collected from a human donor in good health. The CDR3 loop is CASSSTGGDYGYTF. CDR3 nucleotide sequence: TGTGCCAGCAGTTCGACAGGGGGCGATTATGGCTACACCTTC.